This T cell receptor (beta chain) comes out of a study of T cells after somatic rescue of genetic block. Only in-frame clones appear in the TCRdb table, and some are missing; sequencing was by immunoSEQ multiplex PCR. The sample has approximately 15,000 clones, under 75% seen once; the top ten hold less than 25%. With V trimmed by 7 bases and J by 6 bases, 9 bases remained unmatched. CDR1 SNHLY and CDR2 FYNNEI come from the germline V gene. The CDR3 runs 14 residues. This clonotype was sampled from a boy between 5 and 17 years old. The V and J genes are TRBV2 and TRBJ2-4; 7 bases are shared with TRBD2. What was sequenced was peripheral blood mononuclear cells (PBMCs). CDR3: CASKRDPSGNIQYF. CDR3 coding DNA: TGTGCCAGCAAGCGGGACCCGAGTGGAAACATTCAGTACTTC.